This T cell receptor beta chain was recovered during a study of blood T cell repertoires in COVID-19 (dated by TCRdb to about 2020). Describing the broader study: Samples from collaborators originated in the United States, Italy and Spain and spanned both the acute and convalescent phases of COVID-19. The material from the prospective study consisted of cDNA or gDNA derived from T cells, B-cell-depleted T cells, or PBMCs. Subjects who had been exposed to COVID-19, were actively infected with it, or had recovered from it provided the deeply sampled blood TCRbeta repertoires that made up the dataset. The repertoires were released in a freely available public database intended as a resource for research on the immune response to SARS-CoV-2. Samples were obtained from the ongoing ImmuneRACE study (first 160 participants) and from 950 to 1,500 subjects provided by 6 global collaborators. A de-identified subject ID, COVID-19 status, age in years and sex were almost always included in the sample metadata. Where available, HLA class I and class II types were obtained from metadata supplied by the sample provider rather than from assay-based typing.

Samples from volunteer blood donors who had recovered from COVID-19 were contributed by a second Seattle source. Whole blood was collected in K2EDTA tubes by collaborating institutions according to the institutions' own protocols. For TCRbeta analysis, collaborator samples were shipped as frozen whole blood, as isolated PBMCs, or as DNA extracted from either sample type. TCRbeta CDR3 regions were amplified from genomic DNA using the immunoSEQ Assay, a bias-controlled multiplex PCR. The study's own analysis went as follows. The number of nucleated cells in each sample was estimated from the amplification of reference gene primers within the assay. To quantify the absolute abundance of each unique TCRbeta CDR3 rearrangement, sequence reads were collapsed and filtered. For each sample, productive Simpson clonality was calculated as the square root of Simpson's diversity index over productive rearrangements. The table was pulled from immuneACCESS by TCRdb, which kept in-frame rearrangements only. Such tables lose some clones; where checked, under half of the loss comes from unresolved V genes, and the rest has no known cause. The V and J calls and clone size come from that table; D and trimming were worked out from the DNA. For this sample there are 190,000 or so clones; just under 90% appear just once. Just under 0.9% of the sample lies in the top ten.

Including cysteine and phenylalanine, the CDR3 has 13 amino acids. The entry retains the CDR3 DNA only, 39 bases that are in frame from base 1. As encoded in the germline V gene, CDR1 is SQVTM while CDR2 is ANQGSEA. V and J are trimmed by 3 bases and 6 bases, and the gene matches miss 7 bases of the junction. Paper-wide results and their limitations: Clinical and demographic metadata were provided uncurated, with the amount varying by source and participant.

Worth noting for this clone: Its antigen is not yet known. Base qualities were left out, and no much larger clone turns up one base away.

The chain uses TRBV29-1 and TRBJ1-2; the central 7 bases match TRBD1. This receptor was obtained from a young woman who had recovered from COVID-19. Source material: peripheral blood. The CDR3 sequence is CSVDRQGTDGYTF. The sequenced DNA: TGCAGCGTTGATCGACAGGGTACGGATGGCTACACCTTC.